The 18 T cell receptor beta chains given below trace back to one sample, sequenced in a study of PD-1 blockade in classical Hodgkin lymphoma. Time point of the sample: cycle 4 day 1 (C4D1), after 6 weeks of nivolumab. Following autologous stem cell transplantation, relapse occurred in every patient, and exposure to brentuximab vedotin varied. The repertoire was sequenced with immunoSEQ multiplex PCR; TCRdb's copy has only in-frame clones and lacks some. The table shows tens of thousands of clones, with about 90% occurring only once. Sample: peripheral blood mononuclear cells (PBMCs), taken before the fourth cycle of nivolumab. Receptor source: a human donor with classical Hodgkin lymphoma.

This rearrangement joins TRBV15 to TRBJ2-5; unclear D gene. V was trimmed by 1 base and J by 2 bases, leaving 8 bases between them. The CDR3 contains 14 residues. The V gene's germline CDR1 is LNHNV and CDR2 YYDKDF (reference sequence). CDR3: CATSRVRVQETQYF. The CDR3 bases are TGTGCCACCAGCAGAGTAAGGGTACAAGAGACCCAGTACTTC.

The chain uses TRBV6-6 and TRBJ1-1; D gene uncertain. Trimming removed 8 bases at V and 3 bases at J, with 4 bases between. This CDR3 has 10 residues. Looked up from germline, CDR1 is MNHNY and CDR2 is SVGAGI (reference sequence). The CDR3 here is CASGDTEAFF. As DNA, the CDR3 is TGTGCCAGCGGCGACACTGAAGCTTTCTTT.

The rearrangement links TRBV18 to TRBJ2-5; D call uncertain. Looked up from germline, CDR1 is KGHSH and CDR2 is LQKENI. The CDR3 spans 13 residues. V shed 1 base and J shed 4 bases, with 7 bases lying between them. Here the CDR3 DNA reads TGTGCCAGCTCACCACAGCAAGGAGAGACCCAGTACTTC. This gives the protein CASSPQQGETQYF.

The chain has TRBV28 and TRBJ1-6; a weak D match, TRBD1 (5 bases). Germline V gene data show CDR1 as MDHEN and CDR2 as SYDVKM. The CDR3 has 13 amino acids. Trimming pared 6 bases from V and 10 bases from J, leaving 13 bases between. The CDR3 here is CASSLQGLSPLHF. In DNA, the CDR3 is TGTGCCAGCAGCCTCCAGGGTTTGTCACCCCTCCACTTT.

This clone was seen just once. This chain connects TRBV6-6 to TRBJ2-3, with D possibly matching TRBD1 (7 bases). The germline CDR1 and CDR2 sequences are MNHNY and SVGAGI (reference sequence). V was shortened by 2 bases and J by 0 bases, with 12 bases between the two germline ends. The CDR3 totals 16 residues. CDR3 sequence (DNA): TGTGCCAGCAGTTACCGCGGGACAGCTAGCACAGATACGCAGTATTTT. Encoded protein: CASSYRGTASTDTQYF.

V is TRBV7-3 and J is TRBJ1-1; a possible D gene is TRBD1 (6 bases). The germline V and J ends were trimmed by 4 bases and 4 bases, with 10 bases remaining between them. This CDR3 is 13 amino acids long. Germline CDR1 and CDR2: SGHTA and FQGTGA. The CDR3 sequence: CASSSRGGTEAFF. CDR3 bases: TGTGCCAGCAGCTCAAGGGGGGGCACTGAAGCTTTCTTT.

CDR3 sequence (DNA): TGTGCCACTACCCGCCGGGACTACCCACGCGAGCAGTACTTC. Amino acid sequence: CATTRRDYPREQYF. This chain joins TRBV27 and TRBJ2-7; 7 nucleotides match TRBD2. The germline V gene has CDR1 MNHEY and CDR2 SMNVEV (reference sequence). J was trimmed by 6 bases and V by 10 bases; bases with no gene match: 15. The CDR3 is made up of 14 amino acids.

The chain links TRBV10-3 to TRBJ1-4; the D is unclear. The V and J ends lost 0 bases and 5 bases respectively, with 25 bases between them. There are 20 residues in the CDR3. Germline lookup yields CDR1 ENHRY and CDR2 SYGVKD. This CDR3 reads CAISESNYSPLEALNEKLFF. CDR3 DNA: TGTGCCATCAGTGAGTCGAATTACAGCCCTTTAGAGGCCCTAAATGAAAAACTGTTTTTT.

V is TRBV27 and J is TRBJ2-7; D tentatively reads TRBD1 or TRBD2 (6 bases each). CDR1 is MNHEY, CDR2 SMNVEV, per germline (reference sequence). V lost 5 bases and J 6 bases, leaving 11 bases between the germline ends. The CDR3 has 12 amino acids. CDR3 DNA sequence: TGTGCCAGCAGTAACCCGGGGGCCGAGCAGTACTTC. Translated, it gives CASSNPGAEQYF.

Comment on this clone: Relative to the germline gene, one junction end is altered; a read error may explain this. The J gene is TRBJ1-1, the V gene TRBV29-1; D unresolved. This CDR3 has 11 amino acids. The V gene's germline CDR1 is SQVTM and CDR2 ANQGSEA. CDR3 residues: CSVDPTVAAGF. CDR3 sequence (DNA): TGCAGCGTTGACCCCACAGTCGCCGCGGGCTTT.

This sequence joins TRBV27 and TRBJ1-5, with 9 bases matching TRBD1. Trimming removed 3 bases from V and 3 bases from J; junction bases left unmatched: 3. The CDR3 has 15 residues. CDR1 and CDR2 (germline): MNHEY, SMNVEV (reference sequence). In nucleotides, the CDR3 is TGTGCCAGCAGTTTTGACAGGGGGGCCAATCAGCCCCAGCATTTT. Protein product: CASSFDRGANQPQHF.

V usage is TRBV10-3 and J usage is TRBJ2-2; 8 bases fit TRBD1. The germline CDR1 and CDR2 sequences are ENHRY and SYGVKD. The CDR3 runs 15 residues. The ends lost 2 bases at V and 7 bases at J; junction bases unmatched: 6. DNA of the CDR3: TGTGCCATCAGTGAGCAGGGGGCACCGGTCGGGGAGCTGTTTTTT. Translating gives CAISEQGAPVGELFF.

The chain carries TRBV7-6 and TRBJ2-2, with 10 bases that match TRBD1. V dropped 5 bases and J dropped 7; count of bases not matched to a gene: 4. Germline V gene sequence: CDR1 SGHVS, CDR2 FNYEAQ. This CDR3 is 14 amino acids long. The CDR3 protein is CASSLGQGGGELFF. CDR3 bases: TGTGCCAGCAGCCTCGGACAGGGGGGCGGGGAGCTGTTTTTT. Full variable domain (outside the CDR3, taken from reference TRBV7-6 and TRBJ2-2): GAGVSQSPRYKVTKRGQDVALRCDPISGHVSLYWYRQALGQGPEFLTYFNYEAQQDKSGLPNDRFSAERPEGSISTLTIQRTEQRDSAMYRCASSLGQGGGELFFGEGSRLTVL.

V gene TRBV7-3 combines with J gene TRBJ2-3, with D possibly TRBD2 on 7 matching bases. The CDR3 is 15 residues long. Germline V lookup: CDR1 SGHTA, CDR2 FQGTGA. Trimming shortened V by 7 bases and J by 6 bases, and 20 bases separated the two germline ends. The CDR3 reads CASTPAGAPLDTQYF. DNA for the CDR3: TGTGCCAGCACCCCCGCGGGGGCACCGCTTGATACGCAGTATTTT.

This chain uses TRBV11-2 with TRBJ2-7; D might be TRBD1 (6 bases). The V end was cut by 3 bases, the J end by 1 base, with 7 bases between. The CDR3 sequence is 13 residues long. The germline gives CDR1 SGHAT, CDR2 FQNNGV. CDR3 sequence (DNA): TGTGCCAGCAGCTTTCAGGGGTCCTACGAGCAGTACTTC. Protein: CASSFQGSYEQYF. Drawing the rest from reference TRBV11-2 and TRBJ2-7, the complete variable domain is EAGVAQSPRYKIIEKRQSVAFWCNPISGHATLYWYQQILGQGPKLLIQFQNNGVVDDSQLPKDRFSAERLKGVDSTLKIQPAKLEDSAVYLCASSFQGSYEQYFGPGTRLTVT.

The rearrangement joins TRBV6-5 to TRBJ2-3; D uncertain. CDR1 and CDR2 (germline): MNHEY, SVGAGI. There are 13 residues in the CDR3. V lost 0 bases to trimming and J lost 10 bases, with 11 bases between them. The DNA of the CDR3 is TGTGCCAGCAGTTACTCGCCGGGCCAGGCGCAGTATTTT. Encoded protein: CASSYSPGQAQYF.

The chain is built from TRBV10-2 and TRBJ2-4, with D possibly matching TRBD1 (5 bases). The CDR3 loop spans 12 amino acids. V shed 3 bases and J shed 5 bases, with 5 bases lying between them. CDR1 and CDR2 (germline): WSHSY, SAAADI. In DNA form, the CDR3 reads TGCGCCAGCAGTGAAGGGGAAAACATTCAGTACTTC. This translates into CASSEGENIQYF.

Comment on this clone: One end of the junction fails to match germline, which may point to a read error. The chain is built from TRBV7-6 and TRBJ2-1; the match to TRBD2 covers 12 bases. CDR1 is SGHVS, CDR2 FNYEAQ, per germline. This CDR3 is built from 13 residues. The CDR3 is CASSSTRTSGEIF. The CDR3 DNA is TGTGCCAGCAGCTCAACTCGGACTAGCGGGGAAATCTTC.